This paragraph covers one T cell receptor (beta chain) sequence. The CDR3 runs to 21 residues. V shed 0 bases and J shed 4 bases, with 30 bases lying between them. Germline CDR1 reads LGHNT; CDR2 reads FRNRAP. This sample was taken from a study of blood T cell repertoires in COVID-19. The overall study: The cDNA or gDNA used as material had been derived from T cells, B-cell-depleted T cells, or PBMCs.

Generated by immunoSEQ multiplex PCR, the TCRdb table keeps only in-frame clones and is missing some. The sample yields under 300,000 clones, around 89% seen once. The J gene is TRBJ1-1, the V gene TRBV12-5, with D possibly being TRBD1 (6 bases). The material sequenced was peripheral blood. The receptor comes from a woman between 35 and 50 years old who had recovered from COVID-19. As DNA, the CDR3 is TGTGCTAGTGGTTTGGTACCGACACTCGGGACACTCGCCCCGTGGGGCACTGAAGCTTTCTTT. It translates to CASGLVPTLGTLAPWGTEAFF.